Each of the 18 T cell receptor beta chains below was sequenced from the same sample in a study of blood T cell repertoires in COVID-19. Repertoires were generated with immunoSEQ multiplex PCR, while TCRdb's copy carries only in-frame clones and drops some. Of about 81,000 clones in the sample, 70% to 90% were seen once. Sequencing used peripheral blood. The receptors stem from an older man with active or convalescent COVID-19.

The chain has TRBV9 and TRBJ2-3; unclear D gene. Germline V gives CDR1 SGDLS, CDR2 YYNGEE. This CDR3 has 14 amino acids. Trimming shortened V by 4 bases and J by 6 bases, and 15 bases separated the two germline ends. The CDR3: CASSPRLTADTQYF. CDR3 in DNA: TGTGCCAGCAGCCCCAGGCTCACCGCCGATACGCAGTATTTT.

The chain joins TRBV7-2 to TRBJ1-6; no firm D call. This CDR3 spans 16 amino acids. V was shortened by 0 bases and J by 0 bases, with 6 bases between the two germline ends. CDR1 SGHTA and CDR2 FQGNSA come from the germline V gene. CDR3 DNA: TGTGCCAGCAGCTTAGCTGGGCCCTCCTATAATTCACCCCTCCACTTT. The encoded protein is CASSLAGPSYNSPLHF.

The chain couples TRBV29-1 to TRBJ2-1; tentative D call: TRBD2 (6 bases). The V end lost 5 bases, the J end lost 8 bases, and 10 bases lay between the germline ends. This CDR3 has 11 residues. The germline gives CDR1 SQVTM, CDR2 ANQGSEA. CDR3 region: CSVQTRDEQFF. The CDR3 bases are TGCAGCGTTCAGACTAGAGATGAGCAGTTCTTC.

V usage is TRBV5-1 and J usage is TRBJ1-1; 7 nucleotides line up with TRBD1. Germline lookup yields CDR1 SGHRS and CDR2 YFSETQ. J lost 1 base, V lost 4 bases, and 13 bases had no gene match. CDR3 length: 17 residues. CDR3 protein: CASSRGPDGHANTEAFF. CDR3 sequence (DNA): TGCGCCAGCAGCAGGGGGCCCGACGGACATGCGAACACTGAAGCTTTCTTT.

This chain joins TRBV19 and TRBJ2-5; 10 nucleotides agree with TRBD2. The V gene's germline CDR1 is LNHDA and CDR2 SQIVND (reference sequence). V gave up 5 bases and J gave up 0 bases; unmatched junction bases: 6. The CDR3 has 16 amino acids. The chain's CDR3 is CASSPSAGGYQETQYF. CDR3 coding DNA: TGTGCCAGTAGTCCCTCAGCGGGGGGGTACCAAGAGACCCAGTACTTC.

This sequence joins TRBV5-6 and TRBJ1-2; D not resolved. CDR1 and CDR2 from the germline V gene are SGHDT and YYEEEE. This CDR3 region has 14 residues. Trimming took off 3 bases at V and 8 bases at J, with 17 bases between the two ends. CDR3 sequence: CASSSHWNLGGYTF. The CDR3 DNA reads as TGTGCCAGCAGCTCACACTGGAACTTGGGCGGCTACACCTTC.

In DNA form, the CDR3 reads TGTGCCATCAGTCCCCGGACTAGCGGGTACCAAGAGACCCAGTACTTC. It codes for CAISPRTSGYQETQYF. V gene TRBV10-3 combines with J gene TRBJ2-5, with 11 bases fitting TRBD2. Trimming at V came to 5 bases and at J to 0 bases, leaving 5 bases not matched to a gene. Germline CDR1 ENHRY, CDR2 SYGVKD. The CDR3 loop spans 16 amino acids.

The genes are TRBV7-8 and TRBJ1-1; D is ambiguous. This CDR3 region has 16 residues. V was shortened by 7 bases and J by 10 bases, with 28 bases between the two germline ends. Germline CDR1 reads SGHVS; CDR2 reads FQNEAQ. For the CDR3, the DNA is TGTGCCAGCATCCATTTAAGGTCCCGCGGGCTAGAAGGAGCTTTCTTT. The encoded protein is CASIHLRSRGLEGAFF.

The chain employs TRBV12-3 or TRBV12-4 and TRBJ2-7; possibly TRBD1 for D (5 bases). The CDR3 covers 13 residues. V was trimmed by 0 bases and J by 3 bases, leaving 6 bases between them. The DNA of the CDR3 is TGTGCCAGCAGTTTAGCAGACAGCTACGAGCAGTACTTC. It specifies CASSLADSYEQYF.

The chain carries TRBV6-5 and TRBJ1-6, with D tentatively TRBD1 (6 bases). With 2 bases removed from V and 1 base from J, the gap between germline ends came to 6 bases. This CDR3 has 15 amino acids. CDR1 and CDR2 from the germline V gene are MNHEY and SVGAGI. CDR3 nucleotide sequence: TGTGCCAGCAGTTACAGGGGGTCCTATAATTCACCCCTCCACTTT. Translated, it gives CASSYRGSYNSPLHF.

CDR3 sequence: CASSSGLEEKLFF. CDR3 bases: TGTGCCAGCAGTTCAGGGTTGGAGGAAAAACTGTTTTTT. The chain combines TRBV2 with TRBJ1-4, with D maybe TRBD1 (5 bases). Between the trimmed V and J ends, which lost 5 bases and 8 bases, there was a span of 12 bases. This CDR3 has 13 residues. The germline V gene encodes CDR1 SNHLY and CDR2 FYNNEI.

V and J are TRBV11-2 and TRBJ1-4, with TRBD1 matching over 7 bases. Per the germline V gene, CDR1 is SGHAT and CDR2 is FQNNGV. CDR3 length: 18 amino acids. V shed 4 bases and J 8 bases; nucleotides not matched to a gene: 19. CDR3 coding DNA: TGTGCCAGCAGCTCCCCAGGGGGACAGATGCCCCGTTGGGAAAAACTGTTTTTT. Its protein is CASSSPGGQMPRWEKLFF.

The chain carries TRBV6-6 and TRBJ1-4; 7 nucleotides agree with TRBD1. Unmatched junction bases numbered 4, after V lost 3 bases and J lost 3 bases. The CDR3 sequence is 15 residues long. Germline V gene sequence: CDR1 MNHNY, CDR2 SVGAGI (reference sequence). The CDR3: CASSYNRGPNEKLFF. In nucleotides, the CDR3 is TGTGCCAGCAGTTATAACAGGGGACCTAATGAAAAACTGTTTTTT.

The CDR3 spells CASKPTQGAGELFF. The DNA for the CDR3 is TGTGCCAGCAAGCCAACCCAGGGGGCCGGGGAGCTGTTTTTT. The chain links TRBV6-6 to TRBJ2-2; 7 bases fit TRBD1. The CDR3 length is 14 residues. V was pared by 7 bases and J by 6 bases, with 8 bases of the junction left unmatched. CDR1 and CDR2 (germline): MNHNY, SVGAGI (reference sequence).

In DNA form, the CDR3 reads TGTGCCAGCAGCTCAGAGCCCCAGGGCGACACTGAAGCTTTCTTT. Protein product: CASSSEPQGDTEAFF. The chain uses TRBV7-6 and TRBJ1-1, with D tentatively TRBD1 (5 bases). V lost 4 bases and J lost 3, with 15 bases in between. The CDR3 sequence is 15 residues long. The germline V gene encodes CDR1 SGHVS and CDR2 FNYEAQ.

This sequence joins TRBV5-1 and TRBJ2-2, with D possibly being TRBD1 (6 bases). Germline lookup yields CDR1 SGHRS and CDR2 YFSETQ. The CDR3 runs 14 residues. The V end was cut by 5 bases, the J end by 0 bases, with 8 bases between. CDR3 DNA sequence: TGCGCCAGCAGATGGACAGCGAACACCGGGGAGCTGTTTTTT. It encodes CASRWTANTGELFF.

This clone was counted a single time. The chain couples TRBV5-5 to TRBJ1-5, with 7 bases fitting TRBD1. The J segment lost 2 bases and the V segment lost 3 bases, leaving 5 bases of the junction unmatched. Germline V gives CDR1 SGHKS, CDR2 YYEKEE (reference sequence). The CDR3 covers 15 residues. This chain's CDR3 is CASSSTGAGNQPQHF. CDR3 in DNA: TGTGCCAGCAGCTCAACAGGGGCCGGCAATCAGCCCCAGCATTTT.

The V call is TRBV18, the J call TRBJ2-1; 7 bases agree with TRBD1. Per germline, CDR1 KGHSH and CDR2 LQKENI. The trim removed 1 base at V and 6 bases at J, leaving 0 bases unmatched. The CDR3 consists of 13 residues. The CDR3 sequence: CASSPQGANEQFF. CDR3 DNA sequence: TGTGCCAGCTCACCACAGGGGGCCAATGAGCAGTTCTTC.